A selection of T cell receptor beta chains follows, all from one sample in a study of shared clonotypes between healthy human individuals. Clones were read by immunoSEQ multiplex PCR, and TCRdb kept only the in-frame ones, dropping some. The sample yields approximately 480,000 clones, around 79% seen once. Sample: PBMCs. These receptor sequences come from a woman in her 40s in good health. Some clones in this sample may be carry-over from other donors' samples. CDR3s include the opening cysteine and the closing phenylalanine or tryptophan.

v_gene	len	j_gene	CDR3aa
TRBV9	14	TRBJ1-2	CASSSTSTTAGYTF
TRBV30	17	TRBJ1-1	CAWSVQERGRGDTEAFF
TRBV19	13	TRBJ1-2	CASSIRQGGGYTF
TRBV28	13	TRBJ1-2	CATEVGSYYGYTF
TRBV19	15	TRBJ1-4	CASGTGQATNEKLFF
TRBV30	14	TRBJ1-1	CAWKYTIGSAEAFF
TRBV6-5	14	TRBJ2-1	CASRSGQPYNEQFF
TRBV19	13	TRBJ1-1	CASSIGKNTEAFF
TRBV7-2	12	TRBJ2-2	CASSRRTRELFF
TRBV5-4	15	TRBJ2-1	CASSLASGTYNEQFF
TRBV12-2	17	TRBJ2-1	CASRLARAGGARNEQFF
TRBV28	14	TRBJ2-3	CASSFRLAADTQYF
TRBV13	12	TRBJ2-1	CASSSPYNEQFF
TRBV6-1	15	TRBJ1-2	CASSEKVGPNYGYTF
TRBV27	14	TRBJ1-2	CASSLNPQTHGYTF